Shown below are 30 T cell receptor beta chains from a single sample sequenced in a study of blood T cell repertoires in COVID-19. Profiled with immunoSEQ multiplex PCR; TCRdb holds only in-frame clones, not every one. The table has roughly 68,000 clones, 79% seen once. Source material: peripheral blood. These receptors were obtained from a woman aged 50 to 60 with acute or convalescent COVID-19.

V usage is TRBV2 and J usage is TRBJ2-3, with D possibly matching TRBD2 (5 bases). CDR3 size: 15 residues. Germline assignment: CDR1 SNHLY and CDR2 FYNNEI. Deletions cut 2 bases from V and 4 bases from J, with 13 bases between. CDR3 DNA: TGTGCCAGCAGTGAATATATGCTAGCTTCAGATACGCAGTATTTT. It codes for CASSEYMLASDTQYF.

The table lists this clone with a count of one. The chain employs TRBV2 and TRBJ2-2; D is possibly TRBD1 (5 bases). Germline assignment: CDR1 SNHLY and CDR2 FYNNEI. The CDR3 covers 16 residues. Trimming removed 2 bases at V and 2 bases at J, with 12 bases between. The CDR3 sequence is CASSEIGAPNTGELFF. In nucleotides, the CDR3 is TGTGCCAGCAGTGAAATTGGGGCTCCCAACACCGGGGAGCTGTTTTTT.

The V and J genes are TRBV7-2 and TRBJ2-1, with 8 positions matching TRBD2. This CDR3 comprises 15 residues. V trimming: 3 bases; J trimming: 6 bases; junction bases outside the gene matches: 7. The germline V gene has CDR1 SGHTA and CDR2 FQGNSA. The chain's CDR3 is CASSFKRESSNEQFF. CDR3 nucleotides: TGTGCCAGCAGCTTTAAGCGGGAGAGTTCCAATGAGCAGTTCTTC.

This clone was picked up one time. The chain has TRBV4-1 and TRBJ2-7; 10 bases are a match to TRBD1. This CDR3 has 15 residues. V was clipped by 1 base and J by 3 bases; unmatched bases: 3. Germline loops: CDR1 MGHRA, CDR2 YSYEKL. As DNA, the CDR3 is TGCGCCAGCAGCCAAGTCAGGACAGGGGGCTACGAGCAGTACTTC. Translation: CASSQVRTGGYEQYF.

The rearrangement joins TRBV4-1 to TRBJ1-2, with 7 bases aligning to TRBD1. The CDR3 loop spans 15 amino acids. Germline trimming cut 2 bases from V and 7 bases from J; bases unmatched to any gene: 10. Germline V gene data show CDR1 as MGHRA and CDR2 as YSYEKL. CDR3 nucleotides: TGCGCCAGCAGCCAAACCGGGACAGCAATCGGTGGCTACACCTTC. As protein: CASSQTGTAIGGYTF.

The chain has TRBV5-1 and TRBJ1-4; D is uncertain. With 2 bases removed from V and 4 bases from J, the gap between germline ends came to 9 bases. Germline V gene data show CDR1 as SGHRS and CDR2 as YFSETQ. The CDR3 loop spans 14 amino acids. CDR3 residues: CASSFEGLNEKLFF. The CDR3 DNA is TGCGCCAGCAGCTTCGAAGGACTTAATGAAAAACTGTTTTTT.

The chain couples TRBV29-1 to TRBJ1-4; D gene uncertain. The length of the CDR3 is 14 residues. CDR1 and CDR2 from the germline V gene are SQVTM and ANQGSEA. Trimming removed 7 bases from V and 0 bases from J, with 12 bases in between. Here the CDR3 reads CSALLHATNEKLFF. The CDR3 bases are TGCAGCGCTCTACTACACGCAACTAATGAAAAACTGTTTTTT.

The V call is TRBV19, the J call TRBJ2-7; a possible D gene is TRBD2 (5 bases). CDR1 LNHDA and CDR2 SQIVND come from the germline V gene (reference sequence). Trimming left V 6 bases short and J 0 bases short, with 6 bases between. This CDR3 comprises 12 residues. CDR3 DNA: TGTGCCAGTAGCCGGGACTCCTACGAGCAGTACTTC. Its translation is CASSRDSYEQYF.

This clone was observed at least ten times. This chain joins TRBV6-1 and TRBJ2-2, with TRBD2 matching 12 bases. The CDR3 contains 18 residues. Germline values: CDR1 MNHNS, CDR2 SASEGT. The trim removed 2 bases at V and 2 bases at J, leaving 6 bases unmatched. In nucleotides, the CDR3 is TGTGCCAGCAGTGAAAGTCCACTAGCGGGGGGTAACACCGGGGAGCTGTTTTTT. It is translated as CASSESPLAGGNTGELFF.

The chain couples TRBV19 to TRBJ1-5; D is perhaps TRBD1 (6 bases). The CDR3 is 15 amino acids. CDR1 is LNHDA and CDR2 is SQIVND in the germline V gene (reference sequence). V lost 5 bases and J lost 2, with 13 bases in between. The CDR3 sequence: CASSPQGIGNQPQHF. CDR3 nucleotides: TGTGCCAGTAGTCCCCAGGGGATTGGCAATCAGCCCCAGCATTTT. Variable domain in full (rest from reference TRBV19 and TRBJ1-5): DGGITQSPKYLFRKEGQNVTLSCEQNLNHDAMYWYRQDPGQGLRLIYYSQIVNDFQKGDIAEGYSVSREKKESFPLTVTSAQKNPTAFYLCASSPQGIGNQPQHFGDGTRLSIL.

The J gene is TRBJ1-6, the V gene TRBV5-4; possibly TRBD1 for D (5 bases). This CDR3 spans 15 amino acids. Between the trimmed V and J ends, which lost 4 bases and 7 bases, there was a span of 15 bases. Per the germline V gene, CDR1 is SGHNT and CDR2 is YYREEE (reference sequence). CDR3: CASSQDSIGNSPLHF. In DNA form, the CDR3 reads TGTGCCAGCAGCCAAGACAGCATTGGAAATTCACCCCTCCACTTT.

The chain combines TRBV6-6 with TRBJ2-1, with 10 bases that match TRBD2. Germline CDR1 MNHNY, CDR2 SVGAGI (reference sequence). The CDR3 is 14 residues long. J lost 6 bases, V lost 3 bases, and 2 bases had no gene match. The CDR3 reads CASSYIAGGNEQFF. The DNA of the CDR3 is TGTGCCAGCAGTTATATAGCGGGAGGCAATGAGCAGTTCTTC.

The genes are TRBV27 and TRBJ2-7; possible D gene TRBD1, 5 bases. Germline V gene data show CDR1 as MNHEY and CDR2 as SMNVEV (reference sequence). Trimming removed 0 bases at V and 3 bases at J, with 15 bases between. This CDR3 is built from 16 residues. CDR3 DNA: TGTGCCAGCAGTTTATCGTCCAGGGTGGCAAACTACGAGCAGTACTTC. Translation gives CASSLSSRVANYEQYF.

This chain connects TRBV11-2 to TRBJ2-1; 8 nucleotides match TRBD1. The CDR3 runs 16 residues. Trimming at V came to 5 bases and at J to 2 bases, leaving 8 bases not matched to a gene. Germline V gives CDR1 SGHAT, CDR2 FQNNGV. CDR3 residues: CASSLKSGGAYNEQFF. CDR3 bases: TGTGCCAGCAGCCTTAAATCAGGGGGCGCCTACAATGAGCAGTTCTTC.

This chain links TRBV18 with TRBJ1-2; no clear D gene. V lost 6 bases and J lost 0, with 20 bases in between. CDR1 and CDR2 from the germline V gene are KGHSH and LQKENI. This CDR3 has 17 residues. The CDR3 is CASSPPGEGSTNYGYTF. CDR3 DNA: TGTGCCAGCTCCCCCCCCGGGGAAGGTTCCACTAACTATGGCTACACCTTC.

The J gene is TRBJ2-1, the V gene TRBV3-1 (or the pseudogene TRBV3-2), with TRBD2 as a possible D gene (5 bases). Deletions cut 1 base from V and 0 bases from J, with 13 bases between. CDR1 is LGHDT, CDR2 YNNKEL, per germline (reference sequence). This CDR3 has 17 residues. This CDR3 reads CASSQVLAANSYNEQFF. CDR3 nucleotides: TGTGCCAGCAGCCAAGTGCTAGCAGCTAACTCCTACAATGAGCAGTTCTTC.

The chain combines TRBV7-6 with TRBJ1-4, with D perhaps TRBD1 (6 bases). Trimming left V 1 base short and J 7 bases short, with 13 bases between. The CDR3 totals 15 residues. CDR1 is SGHVS, CDR2 FNYEAQ, per germline. The CDR3 region has the DNA TGTGCCAGCAGCTTAGATTACAGGGCGGGTGAAAAACTGTTTTTT. This gives the protein CASSLDYRAGEKLFF.

The sample holds one count of this clone. The J gene is TRBJ2-2, the V gene TRBV7-9, with 8 positions matching TRBD2. V shed 5 bases, J shed 0 bases, and the junction held 5 bases outside the gene matches. In germline, CDR1 is SEHNR, CDR2 FQNEAQ (reference sequence). This CDR3 has 16 residues. CDR3: CASSAQRGPNTGELFF. In DNA form, the CDR3 reads TGTGCCAGCAGCGCCCAGCGGGGGCCGAACACCGGGGAGCTGTTTTTT.

The chain employs TRBV18 and TRBJ1-1; TRBD1 agrees at 11 bases. Losses at the gene ends were 2 bases for V and 3 bases for J; bases not matched to a gene: 2. The CDR3 is 15 amino acids. Per germline, CDR1 KGHSH and CDR2 LQKENI. DNA for the CDR3: TGTGCCAGCTCACCAAGGACAGGGGGCGACACTGAAGCTTTCTTT. The encoded protein is CASSPRTGGDTEAFF.

This clone was observed a few times. V and J are TRBV3-1 (or the pseudogene TRBV3-2) and TRBJ2-7; 9 bases line up with TRBD2. J gave up 4 bases and V 0 bases, and 7 bases lay outside the gene matches. CDR3 length equals 16 residues. Germline V lookup: CDR1 LGHDT, CDR2 YNNKEL (reference sequence). CDR3 sequence (DNA): TGTGCCAGCAGCCAAGATTCCCAGGGACTAGCATACGAGCAGTACTTC. Translation gives CASSQDSQGLAYEQYF.

This clone was found a few times. V and J are TRBV4-2 and TRBJ1-1; TRBD1 matches 8 bases. Germline V gene data show CDR1 as LGHNA and CDR2 as YNFKEQ. This CDR3 has 18 residues. The ends lost 0 bases at V and 4 bases at J; junction bases unmatched: 13. The CDR3 is CASSQDFWQGARGTEAFF. The CDR3 DNA follows: TGTGCCAGCAGCCAAGATTTCTGGCAGGGGGCGCGGGGCACTGAAGCTTTCTTT.

J is TRBJ1-4 and V is TRBV7-2; D not resolved. The CDR3 runs 14 residues. With 4 bases removed from V and 7 bases from J, the gap between germline ends came to 13 bases. Germline V gene sequence: CDR1 SGHTA, CDR2 FQGNSA. CDR3 residues: CASSSGSFGEKLFF. CDR3 nucleotide sequence: TGTGCCAGCAGCTCGGGTTCCTTCGGTGAAAAACTGTTTTTT.

The chain couples TRBV27 to TRBJ2-2; 7 bases agree with TRBD2. Germline V gene data show CDR1 as MNHEY and CDR2 as SMNVEV (reference sequence). The CDR3 sequence is 14 residues long. V lost 4 bases to trimming and J lost 5 bases; unmatched junction nucleotides: 4. The CDR3 nucleotides are TGTGCCAGCAGTTACAGCGGGACGACCGGGGAGCTGTTTTTT. Translating it yields CASSYSGTTGELFF.

This clone was found a few times. The V and J genes are TRBV6-5 and TRBJ2-2; possibly TRBD2 for D (6 bases). V was cut by 0 bases and J by 8 bases, with 13 bases left in between. The germline V gene has CDR1 MNHEY and CDR2 SVGAGI. The CDR3 has 15 amino acids. CDR3 DNA: TGTGCCAGCAGTTACTCGACTAGGCGCCTTGGGGAGCTGTTTTTT. Its translation is CASSYSTRRLGELFF.

The chain carries TRBV4-3 and TRBJ2-1; 9 bases agree with TRBD2. The CDR3 has 16 amino acids. The germline V gene encodes CDR1 LGHNA and CDR2 YSLEER. The V and J ends lost 5 bases and 0 bases, in that order; junction bases with no gene match: 5. The CDR3 is CASSFTSGYSYNEQFF. In DNA, the CDR3 is TGCGCCAGCAGCTTCACTAGCGGGTACTCCTACAATGAGCAGTTCTTC.

The chain couples TRBV7-6 to TRBJ1-2; perhaps TRBD1 as D (6 bases). This CDR3 has 14 residues. The V end lost 1 base, the J end lost 8 bases, and 14 bases lay between the germline ends. In germline, CDR1 is SGHVS, CDR2 FNYEAQ. The CDR3 DNA reads as TGTGCCAGCAGCTTAGGGGCAGGGGAGAGAGGCTACACCTTC. Protein sequence: CASSLGAGERGYTF.

The chain is built from TRBV25-1 and TRBJ2-5, with 11 bases that match TRBD2. The CDR3 loop spans 15 amino acids. V lost 4 bases to trimming and J lost 1 base; unmatched junction nucleotides: 2. CDR1 and CDR2 (germline): MGHDK, SYGVNS. CDR3 sequence: CASSGGLAVQETQYF. The CDR3 bases are TGTGCCAGCAGTGGGGGACTAGCGGTCCAAGAGACCCAGTACTTC.

This clone was seen a handful of times. The chain carries TRBV14 and TRBJ2-1; TRBD2 might be the D (6 bases). This CDR3 comprises 17 residues. V lost 0 bases to trimming and J lost 7 bases, with 19 bases between them. Germline V gene sequence: CDR1 SGHDN, CDR2 FVKESK. Written as DNA, the CDR3 is TGTGCCAGCAGCCAAGATTCGTCGGCGGGAAGGAGAAATGAGCAGTTCTTC. It encodes CASSQDSSAGRRNEQFF.

The gene calls are TRBV3-1 (or the pseudogene TRBV3-2) and TRBJ2-3; D is possibly TRBD2 (5 bases). The CDR3 spans 13 residues. The germline V and J ends were trimmed by 5 bases and 0 bases, with 6 bases remaining between them. Germline V CDR1 and CDR2: LGHDT, YNNKEL (reference sequence). The CDR3 region has the DNA TGTGCCAGCAGCTGGACTAGCACAGATACGCAGTATTTT. This codes for CASSWTSTDTQYF.

The chain couples TRBV5-1 to TRBJ1-2; TRBD1 might be the D (6 bases). Trimming took 4 bases from V and 10 from J, leaving 11 bases between them. The length of the CDR3 is 11 residues. Germline CDR1 SGHRS, CDR2 YFSETQ. The CDR3 spells CASSRDRSYTF. CDR3 nucleotides: TGCGCCAGCAGCCGTGACAGGTCCTACACCTTC. Combining the CDR3 with reference TRBV5-1 and TRBJ1-2 gives the whole variable domain KAGVTQTPRYLIKTRGQQVTLSCSPISGHRSVSWYQQTPGQGLQFLFEYFSETQRNKGNFPGRFSGRQFSNSRSEMNVSTLELGDSALYLCASSRDRSYTFGSGTRLTVV.